This T cell receptor (beta chain) was sequenced during a study of blood T cell repertoires in COVID-19. Across the whole study: PBMCs, B-cell-depleted T cells, or T cells provided the cDNA or gDNA that made up the material.

In the original analysis: Counts of nucleated cells, estimated from reference gene primer amplification, were obtained. The data were produced by immunoSEQ multiplex PCR, yet TCRdb's version contains in-frame clones alone and is incomplete. That table is the source of V, J and clone size, and D and trimming were worked out from the DNA. The table records hundreds of thousands of clones, around nine tenths of them present only once. The germline V gene encodes CDR1 SGHTA and CDR2 FQGNSA. The CDR3 spans 14 residues. Trimming at V came to 5 bases and at J to 6 bases, leaving 7 bases not matched to a gene. The cohort comprised adults aged about 18 to 100 years residing in under 30 US areas. Participant reports of clinical history set cohort assignment.

The genes are TRBV7-2 and TRBJ2-1, with TRBD1 matching over 7 bases. This clonotype originated in a man aged 60 to 69 who had recovered from COVID-19. Sequenced: PBMCs or T cells enriched from blood (not recorded which). The CDR3 reads CASSPGPGGNEQFF. As DNA, the CDR3 is TGTGCCAGCAGCCCTGGTCCAGGGGGCAATGAGCAGTTCTTC.